This paragraph reports one TCR beta chain. This sample was taken from a study of monozygotic twins with inflammatory bowel disease. The CDR3 loop spans 13 amino acids. Germline lookup yields CDR1 DFQATT and CDR2 SNEGSKA (reference sequence). With the 5' RACE reads reprocessed, TCRdb shows one record per CDR3 protein and no DNA. The sample spans approximately 400,000 distinct CDR3 sequences; the ten largest clones claim around 2.3%. The chain has TRBV20-1 and TRBJ2-1; TCRdb designates TRBD2, a call that cannot be tested without DNA. The source of this sequence is a human donor with ulcerative colitis or Crohn's disease, or a healthy co-twin of an affected twin (not recorded which). The sample consisted of blood. CDR3: CSATSGRRGEQFF.